This T cell receptor (beta chain) is drawn from a study of blood T cell repertoires in COVID-19. Turning to the study itself: PBMCs, B-cell-depleted T cells, or T cells were the source of the cDNA or gDNA that made up the material.

Method: immunoSEQ multiplex PCR; TCRdb's copy keeps in-frame clones and lacks some. The table lists approximately 90,000 clones, about nine tenths of them singletons. The material sequenced was peripheral blood. This TCR derives from a man between 60 and 70 years old with COVID-19, enrolled during active disease.

The CDR3 region is CASSPRDDGYTF. For the CDR3, the DNA is TGTGCCAGCTCACCGAGGGATGACGGCTACACCTTC. The chain combines TRBV18 with TRBJ1-2; no clear D gene. CDR1 and CDR2 from the germline V gene are KGHSH and LQKENI. The length of the CDR3 is 12 residues. Trimming pared 3 bases from V and 8 bases from J, leaving 10 bases between.